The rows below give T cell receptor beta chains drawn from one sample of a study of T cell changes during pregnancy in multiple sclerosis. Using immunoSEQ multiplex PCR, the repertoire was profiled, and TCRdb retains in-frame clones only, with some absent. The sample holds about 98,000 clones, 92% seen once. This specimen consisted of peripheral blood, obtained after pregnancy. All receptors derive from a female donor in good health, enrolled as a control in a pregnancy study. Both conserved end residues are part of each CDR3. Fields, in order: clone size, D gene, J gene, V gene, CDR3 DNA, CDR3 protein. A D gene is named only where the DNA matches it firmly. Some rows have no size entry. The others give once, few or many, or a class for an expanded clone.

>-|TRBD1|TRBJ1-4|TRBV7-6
TGTGCCAGCAGCCAGGGACAGGGGTTTGAAAAACTGTTTTTT
CASSQGQGFEKLFF
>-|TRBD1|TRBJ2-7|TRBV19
TGTGCCAGTAGTGACAGGGGACCTTACGAGCAGTACTTC
CASSDRGPYEQYF
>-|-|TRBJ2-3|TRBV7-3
TGTGCCAGCAGCTTAAGTGCGGGGATAGATACGCAGTATTTT
CASSLSAGIDTQYF
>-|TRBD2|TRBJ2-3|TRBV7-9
TGTGCCAGCAGCTTACCTAGCGGCGTGGCAGATACGCAGTATTTT
CASSLPSGVADTQYF
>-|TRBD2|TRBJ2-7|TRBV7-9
TGTGCCAGCAGCTGGGACTATTTCGAACAGTACTTC
CASSWDYFEQYF
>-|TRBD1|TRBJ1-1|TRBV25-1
TGTGCCAGCAGGACAGGGCCCACTGAAGCTTTCTTT
CASRTGPTEAFF
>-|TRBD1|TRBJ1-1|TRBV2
TGTGCCAGCCGACAGGGTCTTGACACTGAAGCTTTCTTT
CASRQGLDTEAFF
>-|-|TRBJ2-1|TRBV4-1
TGCGCCAGCAGCCAACTCGGACTTGTCTACAATGAGCAGTTCTTC
CASSQLGLVYNEQFF
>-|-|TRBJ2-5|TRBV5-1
TGCGCCAGCAGCTTGGGGGGCCATGCCATCATAGAGACCCAGTACTTC
CASSLGGHAIIETQYF
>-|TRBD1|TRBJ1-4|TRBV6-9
TGTGCCAGCAGTGACGGGACAGGTTTAGCAAAACTGTTTTTT
CASSDGTGLAKLFF
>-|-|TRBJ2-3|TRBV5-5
TGTGCCAGCAGCGGATTAAGCGGCCTCACAGATACGCAGTATTTT
CASSGLSGLTDTQYF
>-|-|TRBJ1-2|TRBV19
TGTGCCAGTAGTATTATTTCGGCAGGGGACCATGGCTACACCTTC
CASSIISAGDHGYTF
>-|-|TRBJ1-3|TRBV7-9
TGTGCCAGCAGCTACCGGGACAACTCTGGAAACACCATATATTTT
CASSYRDNSGNTIYF
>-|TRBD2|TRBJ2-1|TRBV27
TGTGCCAGCAGTACGTCTAGCGGGGGGGCCGGTGAGCAGTTCTTC
CASSTSSGGAGEQFF
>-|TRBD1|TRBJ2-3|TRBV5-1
TGCGCCAGCAGCCTAGGACAGGGGCCCGATACGCAGTATTTT
CASSLGQGPDTQYF
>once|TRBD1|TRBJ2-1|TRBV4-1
TGCGCCAGCAGCCTCCGGGACAGGCCCTACAATGAGCAGTTCTTC
CASSLRDRPYNEQFF
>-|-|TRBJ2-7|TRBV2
TGTGCCAGCACTACAGGTCTAGAGCAGTACTTC
CASTTGLEQYF
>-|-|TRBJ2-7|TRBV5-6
TGTGCCAGCAGGTTCGGAGCGGTGACCTACGAGCAGTACTTC
CASRFGAVTYEQYF
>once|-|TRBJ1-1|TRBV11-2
TGTGCCAGCAGCTTCCAGGGGTCACAGTTTGAAGCTTTCTTT
CASSFQGSQFEAFF
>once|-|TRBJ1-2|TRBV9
TGTGCCAGCAGCGGGCTGAGGGGACTTCCCACCTTC
CASSGLRGLPTF
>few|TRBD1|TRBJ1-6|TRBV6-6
TGTGCCAGCAGTTACGGGACAGAGAATTCACCCCTCCACTTT
CASSYGTENSPLHF
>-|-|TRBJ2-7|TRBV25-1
TGTGCCAGCGCGTCGGGACTCGGCTACGAGCAGTACTTC
CASASGLGYEQYF
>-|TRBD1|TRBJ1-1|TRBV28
TGTGCCAGCAGTTCGGGACAGGGTAACGCTGAAGCTTTCTTT
CASSSGQGNAEAFF
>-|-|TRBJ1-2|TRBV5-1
TGCGCCAGCAGCAAGGACACCCAATATGGCTACACCTTC
CASSKDTQYGYTF
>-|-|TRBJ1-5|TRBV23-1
TGCGCCAATCCTCTGGGCAGTACCAGCAATCAGCCCCAGCATTTT
CANPLGSTSNQPQHF
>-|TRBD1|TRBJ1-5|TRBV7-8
TGTGCCAGCAGCTTACTAAACAGGGGAACAAATCAGCCCCAGCATTTT
CASSLLNRGTNQPQHF
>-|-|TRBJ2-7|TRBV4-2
TGTGCCAGCAGCCAAGAAGGGGGGGGCCGCTACGAGCAGTACTTC
CASSQEGGGRYEQYF
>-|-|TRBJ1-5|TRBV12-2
TGTGCAAGTCGCTCCTCAGGTTACGGCCACCATAGCAATCAGCCCCAGCATTTT
CASRSSGYGHHSNQPQHF
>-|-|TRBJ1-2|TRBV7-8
TGTGCCAGCAGCCCTCGAAATACAGGCCGAAGTTTCCTCAACTATGGCTACACCTTC
CASSPRNTGRSFLNYGYTF
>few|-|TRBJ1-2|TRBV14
TGTGCCAGCAGCCAAATAACTAGCTATGGCTACACCTTC
CASSQITSYGYTF
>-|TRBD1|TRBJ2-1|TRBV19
TGTGCCAGTAGTCTGGACAGGGGGCAGGCCAATGAGCAGTTCTTC
CASSLDRGQANEQFF
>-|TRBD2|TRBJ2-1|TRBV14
TGTGCCAGCAGCCAAGATACCCTAGCGGGGACCAATGAGCAGTTCTTC
CASSQDTLAGTNEQFF
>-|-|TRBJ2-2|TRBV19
TGTGCCAGTAGTAATGGCGCCAGGGGCACCGGGGAGCTGTTTTTT
CASSNGARGTGELFF
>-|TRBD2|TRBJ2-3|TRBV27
TGTGCCAGCCGACGACTCCCGGGAGGGGGCACAGATACGCAGTATTTT
CASRRLPGGGTDTQYF
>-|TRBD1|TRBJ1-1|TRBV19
TGTGCCAGTAGTCCGACAGGGAGGACTGAAGCTTTCTTT
CASSPTGRTEAFF
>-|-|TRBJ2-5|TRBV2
TGTGCCACCGCGGGACAGACCCAAGAGACCCAGTACTTC
CATAGQTQETQYF
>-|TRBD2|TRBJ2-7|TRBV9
TGTGCCAGCAAGGAGCGGGGGCGGAACGAGCAGTACTTC
CASKERGRNEQYF
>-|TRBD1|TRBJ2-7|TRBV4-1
TGCGCCAGCAGCCAAACAGGACAGGTCTTATTCTACGAGCAGTACTTC
CASSQTGQVLFYEQYF
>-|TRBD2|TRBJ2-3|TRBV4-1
TGCGCCAGCAGCCCAGGACTAGCGGGAGCCCTCCTTAGCACAGATACGCAGTATTTT
CASSPGLAGALLSTDTQYF
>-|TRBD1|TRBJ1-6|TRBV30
TGTGCCTGGAGTGTGAGGCAGGGGGATTCACCCCTCCACTTT
CAWSVRQGDSPLHF
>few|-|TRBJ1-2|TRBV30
TGTGCCTGGAGTGGAACAGGGAGTGGCTACACCTTC
CAWSGTGSGYTF
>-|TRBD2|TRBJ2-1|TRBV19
TGTGCCAGTAGTATAGGGAGTCCGAGCGGGAGTGGTTTTGAGCAGTTCTTC
CASSIGSPSGSGFEQFF
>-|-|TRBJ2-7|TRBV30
TGTGCCTGGAGCACTGGTTCTCGTCAGGGGGGTTCGTACTTC
CAWSTGSRQGGSYF
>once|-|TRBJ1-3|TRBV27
TGTGCCAGCAGCGCAGGTTCTGGAAACACCATATATTTT
CASSAGSGNTIYF
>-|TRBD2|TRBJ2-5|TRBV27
TGTGCCAGCAAGGACGCCGGGAGGGGGACCCAGTACTTC
CASKDAGRGTQYF
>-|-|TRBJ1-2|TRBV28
TGTGCCAGCTCCTTGGAGGGTAGTTGGAGCGGCTACACCTTC
CASSLEGSWSGYTF
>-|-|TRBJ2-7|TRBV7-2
TGTGCCAGCAGCCCCCCCGCTGGGGCAGCCTACGAGCAGTACTTC
CASSPPAGAAYEQYF
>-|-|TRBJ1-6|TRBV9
TGTGCCAGCAGCCCCTGGGACACAGTTTCACCCCTCCACTTT
CASSPWDTVSPLHF
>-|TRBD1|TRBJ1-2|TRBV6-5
TGTGCCAGCAGTTACACAACCAGGGGGCTTGCCTATGGCTACACCTTC
CASSYTTRGLAYGYTF
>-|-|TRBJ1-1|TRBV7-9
TGTGCCAGCAGCTATCTAGGAATGAACACTGAAGCTTTCTTT
CASSYLGMNTEAFF
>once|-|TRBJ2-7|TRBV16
TGTGCCAGCAGCGCTCGGACGGGAAACTACGAGCAGTACTTC
CASSARTGNYEQYF
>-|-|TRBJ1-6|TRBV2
TGTGCCAGCAGTTTGGACAGCTCCAATTCACCCCTCCACTTT
CASSLDSSNSPLHF
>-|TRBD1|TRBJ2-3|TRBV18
TGTGCCAGCTCAGAGGACAGGGGCACAGATACGCAGTATTTT
CASSEDRGTDTQYF
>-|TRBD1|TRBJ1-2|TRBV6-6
TGTGCCAGCAGCCGGGGACAGGGCAGTGGCTACACCTTC
CASSRGQGSGYTF
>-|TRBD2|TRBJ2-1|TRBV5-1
TGCGCCAGCAGCATAGCGGGGGGGCTTGATGAGCAGTTCTTC
CASSIAGGLDEQFF